This T cell receptor (beta chain) stems from a study of blood T cell repertoires in COVID-19. Overall study: The samples span acute and convalescent COVID-19 from the United States, Italy and Spain.

With 0 bases removed from V and 2 bases from J, the gap between germline ends came to 6 bases. The CDR3 consists of 14 residues. Germline lookup yields CDR1 SGDLS and CDR2 YYNGEE. The table came from immunoSEQ multiplex PCR; TCRdb's copy has only in-frame clones and leaves some out. The sample holds 75,000 to 95,000 clones, about 70% seen once. The clonotype comes from an older woman in a cohort sampled during active or convalescent COVID-19. The sample consisted of peripheral blood. The chain carries TRBV9 and TRBJ1-3; unclear D gene. Written as DNA, the CDR3 is TGTGCCAGCAGCGTAGTAGGAGCTGGAAACACCATATATTTT. Its translation: CASSVVGAGNTIYF.